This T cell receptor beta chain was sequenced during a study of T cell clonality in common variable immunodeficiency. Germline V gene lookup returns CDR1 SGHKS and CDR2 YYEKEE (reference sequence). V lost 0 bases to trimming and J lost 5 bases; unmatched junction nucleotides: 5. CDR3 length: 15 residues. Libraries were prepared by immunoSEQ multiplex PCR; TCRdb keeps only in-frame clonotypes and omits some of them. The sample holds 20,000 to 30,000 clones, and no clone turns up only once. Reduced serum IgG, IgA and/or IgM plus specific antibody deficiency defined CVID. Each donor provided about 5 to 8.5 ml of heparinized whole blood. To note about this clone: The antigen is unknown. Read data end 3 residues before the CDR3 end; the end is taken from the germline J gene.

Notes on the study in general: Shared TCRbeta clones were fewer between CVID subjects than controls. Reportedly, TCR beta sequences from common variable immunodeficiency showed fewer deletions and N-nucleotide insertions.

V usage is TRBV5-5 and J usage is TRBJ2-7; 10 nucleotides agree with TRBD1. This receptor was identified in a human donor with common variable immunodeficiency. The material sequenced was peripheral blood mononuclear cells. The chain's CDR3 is CASSLGPGTGDEQYF. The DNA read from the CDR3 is TGTGCCAGCAGCTTGGGGCCCGGGACAGGGGACGAG. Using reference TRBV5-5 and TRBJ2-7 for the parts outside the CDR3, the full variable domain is DAGVTQSPTHLIKTRGQQVTLRCSPISGHKSVSWYQQVLGQGPQFIFQYYEKEERGRGNFPDRFSARQFPNYSSELNVNALLLGDSALYLCASSLGPGTGDEQYFGPGTRLTVT.